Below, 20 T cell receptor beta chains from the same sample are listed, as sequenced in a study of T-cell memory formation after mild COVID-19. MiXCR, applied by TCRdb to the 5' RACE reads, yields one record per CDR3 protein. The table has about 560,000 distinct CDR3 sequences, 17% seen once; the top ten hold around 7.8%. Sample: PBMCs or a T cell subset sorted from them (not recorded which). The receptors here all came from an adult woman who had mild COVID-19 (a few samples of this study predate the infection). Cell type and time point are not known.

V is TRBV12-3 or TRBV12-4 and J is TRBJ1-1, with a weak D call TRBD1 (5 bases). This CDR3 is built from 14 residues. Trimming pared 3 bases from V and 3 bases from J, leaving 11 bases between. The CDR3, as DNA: TGTGCCAGCAGTTTTTGGGGGTACGACACTGAAGCTTTCTTT. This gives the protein CASSFWGYDTEAFF.

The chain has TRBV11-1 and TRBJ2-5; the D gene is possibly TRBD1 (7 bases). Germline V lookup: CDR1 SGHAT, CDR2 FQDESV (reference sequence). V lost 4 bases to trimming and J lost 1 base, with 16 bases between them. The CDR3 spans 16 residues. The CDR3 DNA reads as TGTGCCAGCAGCTACCTAGGAGGGGGCCTCCAAGAGACCCAGTACTTC. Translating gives CASSYLGGGLQETQYF.

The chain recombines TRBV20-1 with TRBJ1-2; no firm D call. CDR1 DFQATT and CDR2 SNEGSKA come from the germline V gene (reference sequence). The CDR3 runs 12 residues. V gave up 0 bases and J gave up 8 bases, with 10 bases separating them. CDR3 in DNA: TGCAGTGCTAGAGATGGGTCGCGGGGCTACACCTTC. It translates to CSARDGSRGYTF.

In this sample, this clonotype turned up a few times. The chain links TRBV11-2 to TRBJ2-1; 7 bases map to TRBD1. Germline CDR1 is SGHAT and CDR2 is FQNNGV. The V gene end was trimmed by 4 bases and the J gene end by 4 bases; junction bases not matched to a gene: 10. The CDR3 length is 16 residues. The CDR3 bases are TGTGCCAGCAGCTCGAATAGGGGGCCCGCATACAATGAGCAGTTCTTC. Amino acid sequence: CASSSNRGPAYNEQFF. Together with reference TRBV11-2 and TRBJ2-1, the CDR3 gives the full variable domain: EAGVAQSPRYKIIEKRQSVAFWCNPISGHATLYWYQQILGQGPKLLIQFQNNGVVDDSQLPKDRFSAERLKGVDSTLKIQPAKLEDSAVYLCASSSNRGPAYNEQFFGPGTRLTVL.

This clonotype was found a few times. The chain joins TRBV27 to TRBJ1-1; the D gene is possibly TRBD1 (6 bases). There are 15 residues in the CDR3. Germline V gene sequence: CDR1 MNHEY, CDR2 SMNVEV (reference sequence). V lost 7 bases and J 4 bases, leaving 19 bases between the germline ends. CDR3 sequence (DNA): TGTGCCAGCAATCTTTATGGGGGCTGGGGCACTGAAGCTTTCTTT. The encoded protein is CASNLYGGWGTEAFF.

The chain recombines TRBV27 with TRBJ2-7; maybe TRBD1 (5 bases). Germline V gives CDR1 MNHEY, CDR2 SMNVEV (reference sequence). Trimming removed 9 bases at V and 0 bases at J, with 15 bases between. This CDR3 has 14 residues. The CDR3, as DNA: TGTGCCAGTGGTGTCACAGGAGCCTCCTACGAGCAGTACTTC. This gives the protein CASGVTGASYEQYF.

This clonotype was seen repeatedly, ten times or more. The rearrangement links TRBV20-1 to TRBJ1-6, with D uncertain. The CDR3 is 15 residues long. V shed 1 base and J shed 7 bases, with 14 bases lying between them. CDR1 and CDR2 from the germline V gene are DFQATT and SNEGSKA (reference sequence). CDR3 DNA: TGCAGTGCTAGAGTCCCGGGTTCGAGAAATTCACCCCTCCACTTT. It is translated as CSARVPGSRNSPLHF.

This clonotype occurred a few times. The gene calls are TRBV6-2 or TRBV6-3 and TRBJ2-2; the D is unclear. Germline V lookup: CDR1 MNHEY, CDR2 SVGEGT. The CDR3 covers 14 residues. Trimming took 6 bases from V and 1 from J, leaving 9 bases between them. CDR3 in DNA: TGTGCCAGCAGCCCCACAATGAACACCGGGGAGCTGTTTTTT. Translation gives CASSPTMNTGELFF.

DNA for the CDR3: TGTGCCACCTCGTGGGACCCCAATGAGCAGTTCTTC. Its protein is CATSWDPNEQFF. This chain joins TRBV12-3 or TRBV12-4 and TRBJ2-1; tentatively, D is TRBD1 or TRBD2 (5 bases each). The CDR3 loop spans 12 amino acids. Trimming removed 10 bases from V and 6 bases from J, with 13 bases in between.

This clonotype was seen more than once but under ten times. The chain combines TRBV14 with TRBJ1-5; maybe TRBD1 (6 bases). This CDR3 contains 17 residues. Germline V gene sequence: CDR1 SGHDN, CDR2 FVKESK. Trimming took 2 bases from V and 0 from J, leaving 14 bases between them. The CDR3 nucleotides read TGTGCCAGCAGCCAACCCGGGACACGGTCTAGCAATCAGCCCCAGCATTTT. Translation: CASSQPGTRSSNQPQHF.

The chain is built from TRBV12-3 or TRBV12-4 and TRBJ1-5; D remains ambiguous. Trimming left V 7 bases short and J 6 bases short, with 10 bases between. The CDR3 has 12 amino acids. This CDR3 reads CASTTISQPQHF. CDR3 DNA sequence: TGTGCCAGCACGACCATTAGTCAGCCCCAGCATTTT.

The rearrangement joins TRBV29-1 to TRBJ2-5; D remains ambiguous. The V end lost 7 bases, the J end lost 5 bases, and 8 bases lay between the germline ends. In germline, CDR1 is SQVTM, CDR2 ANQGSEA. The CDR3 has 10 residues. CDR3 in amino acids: CSAAYETQYF. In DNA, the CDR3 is TGCAGCGCTGCGTATGAGACCCAGTACTTC.

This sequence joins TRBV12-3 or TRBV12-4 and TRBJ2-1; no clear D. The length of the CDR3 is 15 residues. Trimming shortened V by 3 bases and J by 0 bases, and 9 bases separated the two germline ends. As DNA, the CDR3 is TGTGCCAGCAGTTTCAGTTCTTTCTCCTACAATGAGCAGTTCTTC. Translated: CASSFSSFSYNEQFF.

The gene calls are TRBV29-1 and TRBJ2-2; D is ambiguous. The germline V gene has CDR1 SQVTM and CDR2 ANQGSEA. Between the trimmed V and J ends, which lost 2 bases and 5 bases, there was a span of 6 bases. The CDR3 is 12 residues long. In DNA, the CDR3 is TGCAGCGTTGAATTAGAAACCGGGGAGCTGTTTTTT. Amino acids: CSVELETGELFF.

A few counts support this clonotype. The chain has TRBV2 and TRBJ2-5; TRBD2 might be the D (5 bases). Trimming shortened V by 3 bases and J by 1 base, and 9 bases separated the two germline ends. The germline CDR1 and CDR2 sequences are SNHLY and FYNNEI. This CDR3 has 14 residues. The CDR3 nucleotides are TGTGCCAGCAGTGACATAGCGATCCAAGAGACCCAGTACTTC. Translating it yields CASSDIAIQETQYF. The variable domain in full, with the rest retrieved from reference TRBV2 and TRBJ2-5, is EPEVTQTPSHQVTQMGQEVILRCVPISNHLYFYWYRQILGQKVEFLVSFYNNEISEKSEIFDDQFSVERPDGSNFTLKIRSTKLEDSAMYFCASSDIAIQETQYFGPGTRLLVL.

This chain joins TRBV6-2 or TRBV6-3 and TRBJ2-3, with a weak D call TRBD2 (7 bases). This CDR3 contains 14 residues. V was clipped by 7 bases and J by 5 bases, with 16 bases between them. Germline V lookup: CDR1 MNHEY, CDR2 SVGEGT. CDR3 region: CASTKGGLGDTQYF. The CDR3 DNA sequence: TGTGCCAGCACGAAGGGGGGGCTAGGAGATACGCAGTATTTT.

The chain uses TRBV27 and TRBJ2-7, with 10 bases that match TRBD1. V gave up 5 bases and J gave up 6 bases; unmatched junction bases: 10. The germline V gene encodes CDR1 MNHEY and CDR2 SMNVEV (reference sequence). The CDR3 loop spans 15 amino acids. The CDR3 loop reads CASSPRGTGVPEQYF. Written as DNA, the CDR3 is TGTGCCAGCAGTCCGCGCGGGACAGGGGTTCCCGAGCAGTACTTC.

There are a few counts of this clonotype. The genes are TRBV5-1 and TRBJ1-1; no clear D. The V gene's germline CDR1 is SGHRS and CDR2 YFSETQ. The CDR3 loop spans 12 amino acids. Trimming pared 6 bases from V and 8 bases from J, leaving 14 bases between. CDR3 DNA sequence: TGCGCCAGCATGAAAGGCGCCGGGGAAGCTTTCTTT. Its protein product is CASMKGAGEAFF.

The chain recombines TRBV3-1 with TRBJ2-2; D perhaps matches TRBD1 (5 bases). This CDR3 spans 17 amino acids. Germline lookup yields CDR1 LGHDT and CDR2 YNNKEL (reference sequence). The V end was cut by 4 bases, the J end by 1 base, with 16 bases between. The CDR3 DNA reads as TGTGCCAGCAGCCCTTCCTTCGGAACAGGGAACACCGGGGAGCTGTTTTTT. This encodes CASSPSFGTGNTGELFF.

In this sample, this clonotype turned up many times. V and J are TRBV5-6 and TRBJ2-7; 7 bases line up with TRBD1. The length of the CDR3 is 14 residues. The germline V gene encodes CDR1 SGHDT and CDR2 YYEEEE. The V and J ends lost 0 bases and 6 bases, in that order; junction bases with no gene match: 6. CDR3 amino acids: CASSLGQGDLEQYF. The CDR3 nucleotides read TGTGCCAGCAGCTTGGGGCAGGGGGATCTCGAGCAGTACTTC. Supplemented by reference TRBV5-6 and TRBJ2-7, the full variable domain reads DAGVTQSPTHLIKTRGQQVTLRCSPKSGHDTVSWYQQALGQGPQFIFQYYEEEERQRGNFPDRFSGHQFPNYSSELNVNALLLGDSALYLCASSLGQGDLEQYFGPGTRLTVT.